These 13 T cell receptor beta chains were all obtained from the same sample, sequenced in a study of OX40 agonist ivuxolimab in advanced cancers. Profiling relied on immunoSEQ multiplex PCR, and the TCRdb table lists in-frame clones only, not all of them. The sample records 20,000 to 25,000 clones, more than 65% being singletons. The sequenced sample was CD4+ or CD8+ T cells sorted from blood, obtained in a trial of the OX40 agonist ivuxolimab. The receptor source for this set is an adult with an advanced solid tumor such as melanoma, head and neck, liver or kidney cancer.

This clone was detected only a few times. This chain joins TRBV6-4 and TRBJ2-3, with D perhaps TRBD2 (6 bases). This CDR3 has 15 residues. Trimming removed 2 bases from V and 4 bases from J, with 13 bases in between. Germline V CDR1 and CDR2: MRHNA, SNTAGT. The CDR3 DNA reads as TGTGCCAGCAGTGACAAGGCGGGAAGAGCAGATACGCAGTATTTT. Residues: CASSDKAGRADTQYF.

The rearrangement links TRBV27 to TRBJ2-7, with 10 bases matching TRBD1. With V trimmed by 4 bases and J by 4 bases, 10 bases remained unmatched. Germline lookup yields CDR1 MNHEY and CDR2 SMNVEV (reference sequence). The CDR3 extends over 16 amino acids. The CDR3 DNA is TGTGCCAGCAGTTCGCCCGGACAGGGGGTCCCGTACGAGCAGTACTTC. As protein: CASSSPGQGVPYEQYF.

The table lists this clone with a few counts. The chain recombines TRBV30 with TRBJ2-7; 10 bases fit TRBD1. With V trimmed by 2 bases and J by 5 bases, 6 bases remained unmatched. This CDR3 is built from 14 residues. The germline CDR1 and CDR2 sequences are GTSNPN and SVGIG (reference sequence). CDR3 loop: CAWSSGTGVDEQYF. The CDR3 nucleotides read TGTGCCTGGAGTTCCGGGACAGGGGTCGACGAGCAGTACTTC.

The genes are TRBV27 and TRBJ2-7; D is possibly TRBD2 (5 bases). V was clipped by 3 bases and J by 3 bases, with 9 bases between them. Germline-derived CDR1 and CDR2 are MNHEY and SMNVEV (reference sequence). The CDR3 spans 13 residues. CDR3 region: CASSFREFYEQYF. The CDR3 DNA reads TGTGCCAGCAGTTTTAGGGAGTTCTACGAGCAGTACTTC.

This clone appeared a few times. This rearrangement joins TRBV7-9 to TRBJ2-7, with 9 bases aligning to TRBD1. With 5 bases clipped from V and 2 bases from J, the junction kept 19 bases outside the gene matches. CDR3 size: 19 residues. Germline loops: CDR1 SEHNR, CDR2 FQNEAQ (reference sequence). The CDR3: CASSPPTSRDRVVAYEQYF. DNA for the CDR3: TGTGCCAGCAGCCCTCCAACGTCCCGGGACAGGGTAGTAGCCTACGAGCAGTACTTC.

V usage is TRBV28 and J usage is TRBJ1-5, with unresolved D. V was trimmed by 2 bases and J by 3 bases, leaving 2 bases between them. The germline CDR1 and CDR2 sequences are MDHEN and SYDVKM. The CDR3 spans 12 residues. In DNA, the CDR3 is TGTGCCAGCAGTTTAGACAATCAGCCCCAGCATTTT. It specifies CASSLDNQPQHF.

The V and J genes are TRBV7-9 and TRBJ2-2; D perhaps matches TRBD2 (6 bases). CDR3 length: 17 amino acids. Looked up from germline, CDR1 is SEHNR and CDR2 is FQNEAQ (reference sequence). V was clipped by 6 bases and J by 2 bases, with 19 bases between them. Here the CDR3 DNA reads TGTGCCAGCAGGGGCCGGGGGAGCGATCCTAACACCGGGGAGCTGTTTTTT. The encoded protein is CASRGRGSDPNTGELFF.

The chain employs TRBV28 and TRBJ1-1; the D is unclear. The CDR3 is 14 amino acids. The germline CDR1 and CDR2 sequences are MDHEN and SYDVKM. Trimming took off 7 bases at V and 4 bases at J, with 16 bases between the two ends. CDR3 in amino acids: CASINPGGRTEAFF. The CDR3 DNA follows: TGTGCCAGCATCAATCCGGGAGGACGCACTGAAGCTTTCTTT.

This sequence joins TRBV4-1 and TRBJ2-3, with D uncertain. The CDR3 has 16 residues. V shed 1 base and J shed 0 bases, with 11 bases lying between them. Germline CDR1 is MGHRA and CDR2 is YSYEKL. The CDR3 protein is CASSQGVIPSTDTQYF. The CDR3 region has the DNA TGCGCCAGCAGCCAAGGGGTGATCCCTAGCACAGATACGCAGTATTTT.

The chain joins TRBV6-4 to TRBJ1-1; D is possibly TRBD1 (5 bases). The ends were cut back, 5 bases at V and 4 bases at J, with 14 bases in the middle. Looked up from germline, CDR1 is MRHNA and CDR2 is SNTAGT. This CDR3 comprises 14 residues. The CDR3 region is CASSQGPGGTEAFF. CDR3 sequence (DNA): TGTGCCAGCAGTCAGGGACCGGGCGGCACTGAAGCTTTCTTT.

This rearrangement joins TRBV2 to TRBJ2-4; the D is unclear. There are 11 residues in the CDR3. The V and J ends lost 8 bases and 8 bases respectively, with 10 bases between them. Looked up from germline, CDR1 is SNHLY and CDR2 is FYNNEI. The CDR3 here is CASDGRDIQYF. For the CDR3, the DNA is TGTGCCAGCGACGGCAGAGACATTCAGTACTTC.

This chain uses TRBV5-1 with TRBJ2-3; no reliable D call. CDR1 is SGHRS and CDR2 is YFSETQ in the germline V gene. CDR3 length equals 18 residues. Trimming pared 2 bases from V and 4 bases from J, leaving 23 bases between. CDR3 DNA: TGCGCCAGCAGCTTTCCGAGGCCTCCAGAAAGTACAGCAGATACGCAGTATTTT. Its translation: CASSFPRPPESTADTQYF.

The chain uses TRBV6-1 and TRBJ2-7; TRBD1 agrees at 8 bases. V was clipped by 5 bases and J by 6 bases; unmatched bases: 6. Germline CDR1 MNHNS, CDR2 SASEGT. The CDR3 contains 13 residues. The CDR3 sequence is CASSRDRRVEQYF. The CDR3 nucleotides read TGTGCCAGCAGTCGGGACAGGAGGGTCGAGCAGTACTTC.